Following are 17 T cell receptor beta chains from one sample sequenced in a study of graft-versus-host responses after intestinal transplantation. The table came from immunoSEQ multiplex PCR; TCRdb's copy has only in-frame clones and leaves some out. This table has 6,000 to 8,000 clones, 30% to 35% appearing once. The study plated some 200,000 CFSE-labeled responders with some 200,000 irradiated, violet-dye-labeled stimulators. The input for sequencing was alloreactive CD8+ T cells from a mixed lymphocyte reaction culture, taken before transplantation. Subset defined: CFSE-low proliferating T cells sorted from approximately 6-day pre-transplant mixed lymphocyte reaction (GvH or HvG direction). Receptor source: a human patient who was an organ donor for intestinal transplantation.

The chain employs TRBV15 and TRBJ2-5; D is possibly TRBD1 or TRBD2 (8 bases each). The CDR3 consists of 21 residues. Germline assignment: CDR1 LNHNV and CDR2 YYDKDF (reference sequence). The ends were cut back, 1 base at V and 6 bases at J, with 33 bases in the middle. As DNA, the CDR3 is TGTGCCACCAGCAGAGCGGGAGGGGACAGGTCGGTATCGACCCAGAAGCAGACCCAGTACTTC. It yields the protein CATSRAGGDRSVSTQKQTQYF.

The gene calls are TRBV6-6 and TRBJ1-5; 8 bases line up with TRBD1. The V segment lost 2 bases and the J segment 5 bases; nucleotides outside the gene matches: 5. The V gene's germline CDR1 is MNHNY and CDR2 SVGAGI (reference sequence). This CDR3 is built from 15 residues. The CDR3 nucleotides are TGTGCCAGCAGTTACGGGACAGGTGGCCATCAGCCCCAGCATTTT. It encodes CASSYGTGGHQPQHF.

The CDR3 nucleotides read TGTGCCAGCTCAATGAAGCACTCAAGAAAGACCTATGGCTACACCTTC. It encodes CASSMKHSRKTYGYTF. The V gene is TRBV9, the J gene TRBJ1-2, with unresolved D. The V and J ends lost 7 bases and 4 bases respectively, with 23 bases between them. CDR1 and CDR2 from the germline V gene are SGDLS and YYNGEE. The CDR3 has 16 residues.

Turning to this clone: The junction shows a germline mismatch at one end, possibly a read error. The CDR3 DNA sequence: TGCGCCAGCAGCCACGGACAGGGAGACTATGGCTACACCTTC. Its protein product is CASSHGQGDYGYTF. The V and J genes are TRBV7-3 and TRBJ1-2; 8 positions agree with TRBD1. Germline values: CDR1 SGHTA, CDR2 FQGTGA. CDR3 length equals 14 residues.

This clone was detected only a few times. An end of the junction does not agree with germline; a read error may underlie this. The chain links TRBV10-3 to TRBJ1-5; a weak D match, TRBD1 (6 bases). The germline V gene encodes CDR1 ENHRY and CDR2 SYGVKD. The CDR3 runs 18 residues. CDR3 residues: CASSTRGAFLYSNQPQHF. In DNA form, the CDR3 reads TGTGCCAGCAGTACGAGGGGGGCCTTCCTTTATAGCAATCAGCCCCAGCATTTT.

Relative to its sample, this clone is medium-sized (0.01 to 0.1%). V is TRBV12-5 and J is TRBJ2-1, with D possibly being TRBD2 (6 bases). The V and J ends lost 5 bases and 5 bases respectively, with 19 bases between them. Germline assignment: CDR1 LGHNT and CDR2 FRNRAP. The CDR3 consists of 16 residues. CDR3 DNA sequence: TGTGCTAGTGGTCTCCGGACTACCCCAATCCACAATGAGCAGTTCTTC. It codes for CASGLRTTPIHNEQFF. Full variable domain (rest looked up from reference TRBV12-5 and TRBJ2-1): DARVTQTPRHKVTEMGQEVTMRCQPILGHNTVFWYRQTMMQGLELLAYFRNRAPLDDSGMPKDRFSAEMPDATLATLKIQPSEPRDSAVYFCASGLRTTPIHNEQFFGPGTRLTVL.

This sequence joins TRBV7-6 and TRBJ2-3; 7 bases align to TRBD1. With 1 base clipped from V and 2 bases from J, the junction kept 9 bases outside the gene matches. CDR1 is SGHVS, CDR2 FNYEAQ, per germline. There are 17 residues in the CDR3. The CDR3 DNA is TGTGCCAGCAGCTTAGTTCGCTACAGGGGAAACACAGATACGCAGTATTTT. This encodes CASSLVRYRGNTDTQYF. Filled out from reference TRBV7-6 and TRBJ2-3, the complete variable domain reads GAGVSQSPRYKVTKRGQDVALRCDPISGHVSLYWYRQALGQGPEFLTYFNYEAQQDKSGLPNDRFSAERPEGSISTLTIQRTEQRDSAMYRCASSLVRYRGNTDTQYFGPGTRLTVL.

The chain employs TRBV5-4 and TRBJ1-1, with D possibly matching TRBD1 (5 bases). Germline values: CDR1 SGHNT, CDR2 YYREEE (reference sequence). This CDR3 contains 13 residues. The V end lost 2 bases, the J end lost 10 bases, and 15 bases lay between the germline ends. The CDR3 coding sequence is TGTGCCAGCAGCTTTTTCAGGGTTACTAGAGCTTTCTTT. This gives the protein CASSFFRVTRAFF.

This clone appeared a few times. The chain carries TRBV11-2 and TRBJ2-3, with 8 bases matching TRBD1. The CDR3 has 15 residues. Unmatched junction bases numbered 7, after V lost 5 bases and J lost 3 bases. Germline CDR1 SGHAT, CDR2 FQNNGV. This CDR3 reads CASSQQGARTDTQYF. In DNA form, the CDR3 reads TGTGCCAGCAGCCAGCAGGGGGCAAGGACAGATACGCAGTATTTT.

This clone came up a few times. The J gene is TRBJ1-1, the V gene TRBV4-2; 7 bases match TRBD1. Germline V CDR1 and CDR2: LGHNA, YNFKEQ. J was trimmed by 0 bases and V by 0 bases; bases with no gene match: 10. The CDR3 is 18 residues long. Written as DNA, the CDR3 is TGTGCCAGCAGCCAAGATTTCGAGGGGGCTGGCATGAACACTGAAGCTTTCTTT. This gives the protein CASSQDFEGAGMNTEAFF.

The chain has TRBV27 and TRBJ1-2; D possibly corresponds to TRBD1 (5 bases). The CDR3 has 13 residues. Germline V gene lookup returns CDR1 MNHEY and CDR2 SMNVEV (reference sequence). The V end lost 7 bases, the J end lost 8 bases, and 17 bases lay between the germline ends. CDR3: CASTTGTSQGYTF. In nucleotides, the CDR3 is TGTGCCAGCACCACCGGGACTAGTCAGGGCTACACCTTC.

The chain couples TRBV5-1 to TRBJ2-3; no definite D call. CDR1 and CDR2 (germline): SGHRS, YFSETQ. Trimming cost V 5 bases and J 2 bases, with 12 bases left between them. This CDR3 comprises 14 residues. The CDR3 DNA sequence: TGCGCCAGCAGGCCCCTTGACAACACAGATACGCAGTATTTT. Its protein product is CASRPLDNTDTQYF.

The chain joins TRBV19 to TRBJ2-7, with a possible D match to TRBD2 (5 bases). The CDR3 runs 13 residues. Trimming removed 5 bases at V and 5 bases at J, with 13 bases between. Germline loops: CDR1 LNHDA, CDR2 SQIVND (reference sequence). In DNA, the CDR3 is TGTGCCAGTAGTGAGGGAGACGGCCACGAGCAGTACTTC. Amino acid sequence: CASSEGDGHEQYF. The entire variable domain, with the rest obtained from reference TRBV19 and TRBJ2-7, is as follows: DGGITQSPKYLFRKEGQNVTLSCEQNLNHDAMYWYRQDPGQGLRLIYYSQIVNDFQKGDIAEGYSVSREKKESFPLTVTSAQKNPTAFYLCASSEGDGHEQYFGPGTRLTVT.

V and J are TRBV6-9 and TRBJ2-7, with 7 bases fitting TRBD1. J lost 0 bases, V lost 7 bases, and 0 bases had no gene match. Germline V CDR1 and CDR2: MNHGY, SVAAGI. The CDR3 is 12 amino acids. The CDR3 DNA is TGTGCCAGCACAGGGGGCTCCTACGAGCAGTACTTC. Protein product: CASTGGSYEQYF.

This clone was detected a few times. One junction end disagrees with the germline gene, perhaps due to a read error. The chain recombines TRBV5-4 with TRBJ2-7; D gene uncertain. CDR1 and CDR2 (germline): SGHNT, YYREEE (reference sequence). This CDR3 has 14 amino acids. Written as DNA, the CDR3 is TGCGCCAGCAGCCAAGATCAAGGGACCTACGAGCAGTACTTC. Its translation: CASSQDQGTYEQYF.

V usage is TRBV7-8 and J usage is TRBJ2-2; D ambiguous. Germline CDR1 and CDR2: SGHVS and FQNEAQ. The CDR3 extends over 15 amino acids. The germline V and J ends were trimmed by 1 base and 9 bases, with 15 bases remaining between them. The CDR3 coding sequence is TGTGCCAGCAGCTTAGAGGCTATTATTATACGGGAGCTGTTTTTT. Protein product: CASSLEAIIIRELFF.

In this sample, this clone turned up a few times. V is TRBV7-3 and J is TRBJ2-1; 9 bases are a match to TRBD1. Per germline, CDR1 SGHTA and CDR2 FQGTGA. V lost 3 bases, J lost 4 bases, and 4 bases stayed unmatched. This CDR3 comprises 15 residues. CDR3: CASSFDRGAYNEQFF. CDR3 bases: TGTGCCAGCAGCTTCGACAGGGGGGCGTACAATGAGCAGTTCTTC.